These 11 T cell receptor beta chains came from one sample sequenced in a study of regulatory T cells in long-lasting Graves disease. Building of the TCR beta libraries involved iRepertoire HTBI primers and Arm-PCR of CDR3 regions. TCRdb recomputed calls from the multiplex PCR reads with MiXCR, one row per CDR3 protein. The sample lists approximately 480,000 distinct CDR3 sequences, under 20% occurring once. The time point: newly diagnosed GD, antithyroid drugs for less than 3 months. RNA isolated from PBMCs was used to make the TCR library. The sample was also reused in another study, on T cells in Graves' hyperthyroidism and ophthalmopathy.

Sequencing used peripheral blood mononuclear cells (PBMCs), obtained at new diagnosis, from a patient treated with antithyroid drugs. The origin of the receptors is a man in his forties with Graves disease.

This clonotype was seen at least ten times. The chain joins TRBV7-2 to TRBJ2-5; TRBD2 matches at 10 bases. The CDR3 totals 15 residues. Germline V gene sequence: CDR1 SGHTA, CDR2 FQGNSA. The V gene end was trimmed by 2 bases and the J gene end by 3 bases; junction bases not matched to a gene: 3. The CDR3 protein is CASSLRLAGEETQYF. The CDR3 coding sequence is TGTGCCAGCAGCTTAAGGCTAGCGGGAGAAGAGACCCAGTACTTC. The whole variable domain, filled in from reference TRBV7-2 and TRBJ2-5, reads GAGVSQSPSNKVTEKGKDVELRCDPISGHTALYWYRQSLGQGLEFLIYFQGNSAPDKSGLPSDRFSAERTGGSVSTLTIQRTQQEDSAVYLCASSLRLAGEETQYFGPGTRLLVL.

Only a few counts were recorded for this clonotype. This sequence joins TRBV2 and TRBJ2-1, with D maybe TRBD2 (5 bases). The CDR3 runs 11 residues. Deletions cut 10 bases from V and 7 bases from J, with 11 bases between. CDR1 and CDR2 from the germline V gene are SNHLY and FYNNEI. The CDR3 sequence is CATAPGNEQFF. The CDR3 region has the DNA TGTGCCACCGCTCCGGGGAATGAGCAGTTCTTC.

This clonotype was counted ten times or more. V usage is TRBV2 and J usage is TRBJ2-2; the D gene is possibly TRBD1 (6 bases). This CDR3 is built from 15 residues. Trimming cost V 1 base and J 4 bases, with 10 bases left between them. Germline CDR1 SNHLY, CDR2 FYNNEI. The CDR3 region is CASSEVRGGTGELFF. The CDR3, as DNA: TGTGCCAGCAGTGAAGTTAGAGGGGGCACCGGGGAGCTGTTTTTT. The whole variable domain, remainder taken from reference TRBV2 and TRBJ2-2, is EPEVTQTPSHQVTQMGQEVILRCVPISNHLYFYWYRQILGQKVEFLVSFYNNEISEKSEIFDDQFSVERPDGSNFTLKIRSTKLEDSAMYFCASSEVRGGTGELFFGEGSRLTVL.

The chain couples TRBV5-1 to TRBJ2-2; 8 positions agree with TRBD2. CDR3 length: 17 amino acids. V shed 4 bases and J 7 bases; nucleotides not matched to a gene: 15. Germline loops: CDR1 SGHRS, CDR2 YFSETQ. As DNA, the CDR3 is TGCGCCAGCAGCGCGCCCGGGACTAGGATTACGGGCGGGGAGCTGTTTTTT. Translation: CASSAPGTRITGGELFF.

There are a few counts of this clonotype. The V call is TRBV6-1, the J call TRBJ1-6, with D unclear. The CDR3 contains 14 residues. The germline CDR1 and CDR2 sequences are MNHNS and SASEGT. Trimming left V 5 bases short and J 11 bases short, with 16 bases between. This CDR3 is CASSQRGAATPLHF. The CDR3 coding sequence is TGTGCCAGCAGTCAACGGGGAGCCGCGACACCCCTCCACTTT.

This clonotype was counted at least ten times. This chain links TRBV7-2 with TRBJ2-1; D is ambiguous. In germline, CDR1 is SGHTA, CDR2 FQGNSA. Trimming shortened V by 5 bases and J by 8 bases, and 13 bases separated the two germline ends. The CDR3 loop spans 13 amino acids. The CDR3 DNA reads as TGTGCCAGCAGCCCCCCGTTAGGACATGAGCAGTTCTTC. Its translation: CASSPPLGHEQFF.

This clonotype was counted at least ten times. The genes are TRBV20-1 and TRBJ2-5, with 11 bases aligning to TRBD2. V shed 4 bases and J 4 bases; nucleotides not matched to a gene: 2. The CDR3 loop spans 13 amino acids. Per germline, CDR1 DFQATT and CDR2 SNEGSKA (reference sequence). The CDR3 region is CSATTSGRETQYF. In DNA, the CDR3 is TGCAGTGCTACTACTAGCGGGAGAGAGACCCAGTACTTC.

This clonotype was observed many times. The chain joins TRBV28 to TRBJ2-1, with D tentatively TRBD2 (7 bases). Trimming removed 9 bases at V and 4 bases at J, with 16 bases between. The CDR3 covers 14 residues. Germline-derived CDR1 and CDR2 are MDHEN and SYDVKM. The CDR3 DNA sequence: TGTGCCAGTACCTCGGGGGGCGCGTACAATGAGCAGTTCTTC. Residues: CASTSGGAYNEQFF.

Ten or more counts support this clonotype. V and J are TRBV13 and TRBJ2-1; TRBD2 matches at 12 bases. CDR1 is PRHDT and CDR2 is FYEKMQ in the germline V gene (reference sequence). CDR3 length: 18 amino acids. Trimming cost V 5 bases and J 0 bases; bases outside gene matches: 8. The CDR3 DNA is TGTGCCAGCAGCCGTCGGACTAGCGGGGCTTTCTCCTACAATGAGCAGTTCTTC. This sequence encodes CASSRRTSGAFSYNEQFF.

The J gene is TRBJ2-7, the V gene TRBV19; 7 bases agree with TRBD2. The CDR3 has 15 residues. Germline CDR1 and CDR2: LNHDA and SQIVND (reference sequence). The V and J ends lost 6 bases and 2 bases, in that order; junction bases with no gene match: 10. CDR3 DNA sequence: TGTGCCAGTAGAAACGGGGCTAGCGGTACCTACGAGCAGTACTTC. Amino acid sequence: CASRNGASGTYEQYF.

The CDR3 DNA follows: TGCGCCAGCAGCTTCCTAGCGGGGAGCTCCTACAATGAGCAGTTCTTC. This encodes CASSFLAGSSYNEQFF. The V and J genes are TRBV5-1 and TRBJ2-1; 9 bases match TRBD2. This CDR3 spans 16 amino acids. Looked up from germline, CDR1 is SGHRS and CDR2 is YFSETQ. The junction had 3 bases not matched to a gene; V was cut back by 2 bases and J by 0 bases.